This is a list of T cell receptor beta chains from one sample in a study of T cell responses to AZD1222 COVID-19 vaccine. Using immunoSEQ multiplex PCR, the repertoire was profiled, and TCRdb retains in-frame clones only, with some absent. The table includes about 160,000 clones, 91% detected once. The specimen comprised peripheral blood, sampled on day 0 of AZD1222 vaccination. These receptors came from an adult in good health. Both conserved end residues are part of each CDR3. Clone size is given for some rows only: seen once, a few or many times, or a class if the clone is expanded.

j_call | clone_size | v_call | cdr3_aa
TRBJ1-1 | - | TRBV28 | CASSPPTVLNTEAFF
TRBJ1-6 | - | TRBV18 | CASSPTAPQHNSPLHF
TRBJ2-3 | - | TRBV27 | CASSFDRTDTQYF
TRBJ1-3 | - | TRBV5-1 | CASSLAGFSSGNTIYF
TRBJ1-5 | - | TRBV18 | CASSPGGPQGQPQHF
TRBJ1-2 | - | TRBV27 | CASSLSGTGDWGQGYTF
TRBJ2-3 | - | TRBV13 | CASSSSGSGSTDTQYF
TRBJ2-7 | - | TRBV6-5 | CASGSLKSYEQYF
TRBJ1-4 | - | TRBV7-9 | CASSKAWRGGDEKLFF
TRBJ2-1 | - | TRBV18 | CASSSIRGGAVNEQFF
TRBJ1-5 | - | TRBV19 | CASSPRQGSNQPQHF
TRBJ1-1 | - | TRBV27 | CASTRVGTLNTEAFF
TRBJ2-5 | - | TRBV27 | CASSWIGPWETQYF
TRBJ2-1 | - | TRBV9 | CASSAGTEGPEQFF
TRBJ2-2 | - | TRBV5-4 | CASSLPITGELFF
TRBJ1-5 | - | TRBV19 | CASSIMLGGDQPQHF
TRBJ1-3 | - | TRBV19 | CASSIGGSGNTIYF
TRBJ1-4 | - | TRBV20-1 | CSASSGAGEKLFF
TRBJ2-2 | - | TRBV24-1 | CATSRREVTGELFF
TRBJ1-6 | - | TRBV6-5 | CASSRPDSPLHF
TRBJ1-1 | - | TRBV27 | CASSLRGSAEAFF
TRBJ2-1 | - | TRBV18 | CASSPDISYNEQFF
TRBJ2-1 | - | TRBV11-1 | CASSVELGTNNEQFF
TRBJ2-2 | - | TRBV7-3 | CASSFAANTGELFF
TRBJ2-1 | - | TRBV28 | CASTIWPYNEQFF
TRBJ1-1 | - | TRBV29-1 | CSVGINRSEAFF
TRBJ2-1 | - | TRBV5-4 | CASSRAIAGVGEQFF
TRBJ1-2 | once | TRBV11-3 | CASSLDGPRGTF
TRBJ2-5 | - | TRBV7-9 | CASSDRTAIQETQYF
TRBJ1-2 | - | TRBV6-1 | CASSEALTDRPYGYTF
TRBJ1-5 | few | TRBV6-6 | CASSPTPGDRGSNQPQHF
TRBJ1-1 | - | TRBV14 | CASSPRGLGGTEAFF
TRBJ2-3 | - | TRBV24-1 | CATSDLTLPGSADTQYF
TRBJ1-1 | - | TRBV6-6 | CASSYSSSDTEAFF
TRBJ1-6 | - | TRBV5-4 | CASSSIPDKHNSPLHF
TRBJ1-6 | - | TRBV6-1 | CASSEGGKHSPLHF
TRBJ1-1 | once | TRBV19 | CASSLPLGRLNTEAFF
TRBJ1-2 | - | TRBV14 | CASSQDGWGTGYTF
TRBJ2-7 | few | TRBV6-5 | CASRRSWDYEQYF
TRBJ1-1 | - | TRBV7-8 | CASRGTGGLEAFF
TRBJ2-2 | - | TRBV29-1 | CSVAVGMNTGELFF
TRBJ2-1 | once | TRBV4-3 | CASSQEGQGFNEQFF
TRBJ1-1 | - | TRBV5-1 | CASSLDPQGNTEAFF
TRBJ1-6 | - | TRBV4-2 | CASSQEGGYSPLHF
TRBJ2-5 | - | TRBV7-7 | CASTAAGIETQYF
TRBJ2-2 | - | TRBV5-1 | CASSFVTGELFF
TRBJ2-5 | - | TRBV9 | CASSVLAGETQYF
TRBJ1-1 | - | TRBV28 | CASSLTGGGTEAFF
TRBJ2-3 | - | TRBV24-1 | CATSDGGTQYF
TRBJ2-7 | - | TRBV18 | CASSPGQGFYEQYF